These 13 T cell receptor beta chains were all obtained from the same sample, sequenced in a study of CXCR3-negative and CXCR3-positive naive CD8 T cells. Through 5' RACE with UMI labels, the TRB cDNA libraries were prepared. TCRdb re-called the 5' RACE reads, yielding one record per CDR3 amino acid sequence without DNA. The sample data list over 100,000 distinct CDR3 sequences. What was sequenced was naive CXCR3- CD8+ T cells from blood. Documented subset: CD45RO-CCR7+CD27+CD95- naive CD8+ T cells lacking CXCR3 (TNR3-). The receptors derive from a human donor in good health. Some clones in this sample may be carry-over from other donors' samples.

The V gene is TRBV5-1, the J gene TRBJ2-5; TCRdb's assignment of TRBD2 cannot be checked, as there is no DNA. Germline V gene data show CDR1 as SGHRS and CDR2 as YFSETQ. CDR3 length equals 14 residues. This CDR3 is CASSFPTSGETQYF.

The chain joins TRBV29-1 to TRBJ2-1. The germline V gene has CDR1 SQVTM and CDR2 ANQGSEA. The CDR3 length is 15 residues. CDR3 protein: CSVDSRLSSYNEQFF.

V usage is TRBV18 and J usage is TRBJ1-1; TCRdb returns TRBD1, unconfirmable since there is no DNA. The CDR3 contains 13 residues. Looked up from germline, CDR1 is KGHSH and CDR2 is LQKENI. The CDR3 sequence: CASSAGPNTEAFF. The complete variable domain, with remaining parts taken from reference TRBV18 and TRBJ1-1, reads NAGVMQNPRHLVRRRGQEARLRCSPMKGHSHVYWYRQLPEEGLKFMVYLQKENIIDESGMPKERFSAEFPKEGPSILRIQQVVRGDSAAYFCASSAGPNTEAFFGQGTRLTVV.

V and J are TRBV6-2 or TRBV6-3 and TRBJ1-2; TCRdb's D call of TRBD1 is untestable without DNA. CDR1 and CDR2 from the germline V gene are MNHEY and SVGEGT. The CDR3 extends over 14 amino acids. The CDR3 loop is CASSWTGDGTAGTF.

The CDR3 region is CASSSFGPGELFF. This chain uses TRBV12-3 or TRBV12-4 with TRBJ2-2. The CDR3 is 13 residues long.

The chain joins TRBV7-9 to TRBJ2-7; TCRdb calls TRBD2, which cannot be checked without DNA. The CDR3 is made up of 15 amino acids. CDR1 is SEHNR, CDR2 FQNEAQ, per germline (reference sequence). The CDR3 protein is CASSLTSGPTYEQYF. The variable domain in full, completed from reference TRBV7-9 and TRBJ2-7, reads DTGVSQNPRHKITKRGQNVTFRCDPISEHNRLYWYRQTLGQGPEFLTYFQNEAQLEKSRLLSDRFSAERPKGSFSTLEIQRTEQGDSAMYLCASSLTSGPTYEQYFGPGTRLTVT.

This CDR3 reads CASSLTGSKDTQYF. V and J are TRBV5-1 and TRBJ2-3; TCRdb picks TRBD1, but there is no DNA to check that call. Germline CDR1 is SGHRS and CDR2 is YFSETQ. The CDR3 covers 14 residues.

The rearrangement links TRBV12-3 or TRBV12-4 to TRBJ1-2; TCRdb outputs TRBD1, but without DNA this stays unchecked. This CDR3 is built from 15 residues. CDR3 amino acids: CASSFATGAFYGYTF.

V is TRBV29-1 and J is TRBJ1-4. The CDR3 extends over 13 amino acids. Germline loops: CDR1 SQVTM, CDR2 ANQGSEA. Here the CDR3 reads CSVEEASSLGLFF.

This chain links TRBV30 with TRBJ1-1. The CDR3 length is 13 residues. CDR1 GTSNPN and CDR2 SVGIG come from the germline V gene (reference sequence). CDR3 protein: CAWSVLVNTEAFF.

V usage is TRBV5-4 and J usage is TRBJ2-2; the D call from TCRdb, TRBD1, cannot be confirmed without DNA. This CDR3 comprises 17 residues. Germline CDR1 and CDR2: SGHNT and YYREEE (reference sequence). CDR3: CASSPDPDSLITGELFF.

This chain uses TRBV6-2 or TRBV6-3 with TRBJ2-7. The germline V gene has CDR1 MNHEY and CDR2 SVGEGT. The CDR3 totals 14 residues. CDR3 in amino acids: CASSLALPSYEQYF.

The chain joins TRBV13 to TRBJ2-3; absent DNA, TCRdb's TRBD1 call cannot be checked. The CDR3 runs 17 residues. Per the germline V gene, CDR1 is PRHDT and CDR2 is FYEKMQ (reference sequence). CDR3 in amino acids: CASSPDGTGGGTDTQYF.